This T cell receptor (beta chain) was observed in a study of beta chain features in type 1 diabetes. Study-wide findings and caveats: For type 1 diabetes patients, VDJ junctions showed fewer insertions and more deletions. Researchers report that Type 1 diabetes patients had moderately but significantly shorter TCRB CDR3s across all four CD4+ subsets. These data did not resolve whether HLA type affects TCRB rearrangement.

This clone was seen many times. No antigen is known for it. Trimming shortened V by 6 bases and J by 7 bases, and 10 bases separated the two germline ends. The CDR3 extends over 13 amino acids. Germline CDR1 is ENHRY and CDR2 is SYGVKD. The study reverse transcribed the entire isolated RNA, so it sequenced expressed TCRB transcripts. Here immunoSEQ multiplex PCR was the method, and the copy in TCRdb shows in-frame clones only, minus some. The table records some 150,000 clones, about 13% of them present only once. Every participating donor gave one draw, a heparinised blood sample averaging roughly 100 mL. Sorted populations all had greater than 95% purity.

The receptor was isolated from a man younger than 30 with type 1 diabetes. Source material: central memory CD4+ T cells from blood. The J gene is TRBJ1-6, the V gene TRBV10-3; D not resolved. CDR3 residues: CAIREDQNSPLHF. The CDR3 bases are TGTGCCATCAGGGAGGATCAAAATTCACCCCTCCACTTT.